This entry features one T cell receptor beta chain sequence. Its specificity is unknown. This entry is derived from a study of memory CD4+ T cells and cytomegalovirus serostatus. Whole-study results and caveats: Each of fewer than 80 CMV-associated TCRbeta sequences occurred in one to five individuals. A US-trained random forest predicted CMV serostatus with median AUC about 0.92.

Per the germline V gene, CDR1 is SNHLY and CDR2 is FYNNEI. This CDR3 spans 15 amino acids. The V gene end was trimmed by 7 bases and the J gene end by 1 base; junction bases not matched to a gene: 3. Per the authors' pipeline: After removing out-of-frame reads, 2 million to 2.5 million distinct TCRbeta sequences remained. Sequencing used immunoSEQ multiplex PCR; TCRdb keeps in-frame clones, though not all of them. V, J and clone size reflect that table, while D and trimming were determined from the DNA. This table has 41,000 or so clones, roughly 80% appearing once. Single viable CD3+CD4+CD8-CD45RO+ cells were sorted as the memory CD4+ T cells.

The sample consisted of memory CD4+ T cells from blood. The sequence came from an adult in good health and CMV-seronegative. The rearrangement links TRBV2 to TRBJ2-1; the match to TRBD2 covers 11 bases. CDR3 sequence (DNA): TGTGCCAGCAACCTAGCGGGGGGTTCCTACAATGAGCAGTTCTTC. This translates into CASNLAGGSYNEQFF. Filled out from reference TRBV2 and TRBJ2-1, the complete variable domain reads EPEVTQTPSHQVTQMGQEVILRCVPISNHLYFYWYRQILGQKVEFLVSFYNNEISEKSEIFDDQFSVERPDGSNFTLKIRSTKLEDSAMYFCASNLAGGSYNEQFFGPGTRLTVL.